Listed below are T cell receptor beta chains from one sample, sequenced in a study of blood T cell repertoires in COVID-19. The protocol was immunoSEQ multiplex PCR, while the TCRdb copy is restricted to in-frame clones and leaves out a portion. The repertoire holds 80,000 to 100,000 clones, roughly 80% seen once, with approximately 15% in the top ten. The source material was peripheral blood. These receptors originate from a human donor in a cohort sampled during active COVID-19. Both conserved end residues are part of each CDR3. The order of the fields is J gene, clone size, D gene, V gene, CDR3 DNA, CDR3 protein. D genes are given only for firm matches. Some rows have no size entry. The others give once, few or many, or a class for an expanded clone.

J: TRBJ2-1
size: -
D: -
V: TRBV5-1
DNA: TGCGCCAGCAGCTTGGCCGGCGGGCGGCAGAGCTCCTACAATGAGCAGTTCTTC
CDR3: CASSLAGGRQSSYNEQFF

J: TRBJ2-7
size: -
D: TRBD1
V: TRBV10-3
DNA: TGTGCCATCAGTGAGGGACAGGGTGAAAGAGGGTACTTC
CDR3: CAISEGQGERGYF

J: TRBJ1-2
size: -
D: TRBD1
V: TRBV19
DNA: TGTGCCAGTAGTATAGGTCACCCGACAGGGGCAGCATCTGGCTACACCTTC
CDR3: CASSIGHPTGAASGYTF

J: TRBJ2-3
size: -
D: -
V: TRBV2
DNA: TGTGCCAGCAGTGAATTAAATTACGGGACAGATACGCAGTATTTT
CDR3: CASSELNYGTDTQYF

J: TRBJ2-2
size: few
D: TRBD2
V: TRBV6-2/TRBV6-3
DNA: TGTGCCAGCAGTTTCGGACTAGCTGAGATCGGGGAGCTGTTTTTT
CDR3: CASSFGLAEIGELFF

J: TRBJ2-1
size: -
D: TRBD2
V: TRBV5-1
DNA: TGCGCCAGCAGCGTCGACCTAACTAGCGGGATACCATCCTACAATGAGCAGTTCTTC
CDR3: CASSVDLTSGIPSYNEQFF

J: TRBJ1-2
size: -
D: -
V: TRBV28
DNA: TGTGCCAGCAGTTTACAGGGAAGGGATGGCTACACCTTC
CDR3: CASSLQGRDGYTF

J: TRBJ2-1
size: few
D: -
V: TRBV7-8
DNA: TGTGCCAGCAGCTTAATAGCTTCTCCTGAGCAGTTCTTC
CDR3: CASSLIASPEQFF

J: TRBJ2-2
size: once
D: -
V: TRBV4-2
DNA: TGTGCCAGCAGCCAAGATAAGCGGCAAAAGTACACCGGGGAGCTGTTTTTT
CDR3: CASSQDKRQKYTGELFF

J: TRBJ2-1
size: -
D: -
V: TRBV13
DNA: TGTGCCAGCAGTTCAGGGGTAGCAGTCAATGAGCAGTTCTTC
CDR3: CASSSGVAVNEQFF

J: TRBJ2-3
size: -
D: -
V: TRBV24-1
DNA: TGTGCCACCAATTCAGGATACGGAAGCCCAGATACGCAGTATTTT
CDR3: CATNSGYGSPDTQYF

J: TRBJ1-1
size: -
D: -
V: TRBV6-5
DNA: TGTGCCAGCAGTTACGGAGGGAACATGAACACTGAAGCTTTCTTT
CDR3: CASSYGGNMNTEAFF

J: TRBJ1-5
size: -
D: TRBD1
V: TRBV7-2
DNA: TGTGCCAGCAGCTTAAAGACCGGGACAGTCCTGAATCAGCCCCAGCATTTT
CDR3: CASSLKTGTVLNQPQHF

J: TRBJ1-1
size: -
D: TRBD1
V: TRBV11-2
DNA: TGTGCCAGCAGTTACCGGACAGGGGCCAACACTGAAGCTTTCTTT
CDR3: CASSYRTGANTEAFF

J: TRBJ1-2
size: -
D: TRBD1
V: TRBV7-8
DNA: TGTGCCAGCAGCTTAGCGACAGGGGTTGATGGCTACACCTTC
CDR3: CASSLATGVDGYTF

J: TRBJ2-5
size: -
D: -
V: TRBV2
DNA: TGTGCCAGCAGTCATCCGGGACACGAGGGGGAGACCCAGTACTTC
CDR3: CASSHPGHEGETQYF